The present TCR beta chain was sequenced within a study of naive and memory T cell subsets (dated by TCRdb to about 2017). About the full investigation: Sorted naive and memory T cell subsets from peripheral blood were analyzed in the study using a UMI-based, open-source pipeline for TCR alpha and beta sequencing. The results of the functional CMV T cell responses matched the IgG serology results in every case. RNA was DNase-treated and reverse transcribed with TCR constant-region primers, mostly using SuperScript III.

Relative to germline, V is 5 bases shorter and J is 1 base shorter, with 11 bases between their ends. The germline V gene (reference sequence) supplies CDR1 GTSNPN and CDR2 SVGIG. The CDR3 covers 13 residues, taking in both the cysteine and the phenylalanine. Only CDR3 DNA remains: 39 bases, in frame from the first base. Separate amplification of TCR alpha and beta chain libraries was performed from the second PCR step onward. Donor CMV status was determined by IFNgamma production from CD4+ T cells after overnight stimulation of fresh PBMCs with CMV viral lysate. CD4 T cells were positively selected using Miltenyi beads, after which CD8 T cells were positively selected from the CD4-negative fraction. Cells were stained for CD3, CD4, CD8, CD45RA, CD27 and a live/dead dye and were sorted on a BD Aria II into four subsets based on CD45RA and CD27. Three healthy volunteers provided blood, and the blood of each volunteer was split into CD4 and CD8 T cells and then into four differentiation subsets. Roughly 110 ml of peripheral blood was collected from each donor, and PBMC were isolated by Ficoll-Paque PLUS density-gradient centrifugation. After sorting, cells were lysed in RLT buffer, RNA was extracted using a Qiagen RNeasy kit, and the extracted RNA was stored at -80 degrees C.

Findings and caveats that apply to the study as a whole: Once error correction was done, more than 90% of naive TCR sequences showed up just once, which made the naive abundance distributions much steeper than those of the memory subsets. The repertoire findings for the naive and memory subsets could not be validated against a ground truth because none was available. TCR abundance followed a power law with an exponent that was different for naive and memory subsets but consistent across the three individuals. RNA-based TCR counts may be affected by expression changes linked to T cell activation and differentiation. Each clonotype was defined as a single alpha or beta chain sequence rather than as a paired alpha/beta receptor. In both CD4 and CD8 cells, going from naive through CM, EM and EMRA, the Gini index went up while Shannon and inverse Simpson diversity went down.

The method was UMI-ligation and nested PCR. An equimolar mix of two oligonucleotides covering both TRBC1 and TRBC2 was used as the beta constant-region primer. T4 RNA ligase 1 ligated a single-stranded oligonucleotide carrying the SP2 primer and a 12-nucleotide UMI to the cDNA 3' end. The ligated cDNA went through four rounds of PCR with nested alpha and beta constant-region primers together with the SP2 primer. Incubation of the ligation reaction was carried out at 16 degrees C for roughly 18-24 hours. PCR2 was typically run as a SYBR Green qPCR and stopped at a predetermined threshold to prevent over-amplification. All purifications after the first were performed with Agencourt AMPure XP magnetic beads. Libraries were quantified by Qubit and checked on a TapeStation, with a main peak expected near 650 bp. Pooled libraries were sequenced on an Illumina MiSeq with v2 2x251 paired-end kits, typically giving roughly 0.9-2.1 million reads per sample. Each sample's library went into the pool at approximately 4 nM, and about 5-7% PhiX was added to help with cluster recognition. Concerning the study's data processing: FASTQ reads processed by Demultiplexor were assigned V and J genes by Decombinator through tag matching that tolerated a single base-pair mismatch. Collapsinator used UMIs to correct both sequencing errors and frequency errors arising from PCR heterogeneity. TCRs were translated and CDR3s were extracted from the conserved cysteine to the FGXG phenylalanine by CDR3Translator, with non-productive sequences being flagged. Gini, Shannon entropy and inverse Simpson indices were calculated on repertoires that had been subsampled to equal numbers of UMI-defined TCRs. Power-law fits to clonotype abundance distributions were performed by maximum likelihood within the linear range. When run on a single naive CD8 sample, MIGEC and the pipeline yielded similar UMI counts, similar unique TCR numbers and similar clonal distributions. A set of several thousand CMV-associated CDR3 sequences, compiled from VDJdb and a published dataset, was used to search the repertoires. TCRdb reprocessing: public reads trimmed at Q25 with fastp, clones called with MiXCR, in-frame beta chains kept. CDR3 protein sequences are deduplicated, and each keeps its most common genes and DNA. For this entry, the V and J calls and clone size follow TCRdb and not the study's own pipeline. For this sample there are 70,000 to 95,000 distinct CDR3 sequences; approximately 6.5% appear just once. Around 1.7% of the sample is held by the ten biggest clonotypes.

At least ten counts were recorded for this clonotype. What antigen it recognizes has not been identified. No base quality values were provided; no much bigger clone lies one nucleotide off. The chain is made from TRBV30 and TRBJ1-1, and perhaps TRBD1 as D gene, on 5 matching bases. This receptor was obtained from a human donor in good health. Sequencing used central memory CD4+ T cells from blood. The cell subset or site label of this sample denotes: central memory, CD45RA- CD27+. The CDR3 is CAWDSWGNTEAFF. The sequence in DNA is TGTGCCTGGGACAGCTGGGGGAACACTGAAGCTTTCTTT.